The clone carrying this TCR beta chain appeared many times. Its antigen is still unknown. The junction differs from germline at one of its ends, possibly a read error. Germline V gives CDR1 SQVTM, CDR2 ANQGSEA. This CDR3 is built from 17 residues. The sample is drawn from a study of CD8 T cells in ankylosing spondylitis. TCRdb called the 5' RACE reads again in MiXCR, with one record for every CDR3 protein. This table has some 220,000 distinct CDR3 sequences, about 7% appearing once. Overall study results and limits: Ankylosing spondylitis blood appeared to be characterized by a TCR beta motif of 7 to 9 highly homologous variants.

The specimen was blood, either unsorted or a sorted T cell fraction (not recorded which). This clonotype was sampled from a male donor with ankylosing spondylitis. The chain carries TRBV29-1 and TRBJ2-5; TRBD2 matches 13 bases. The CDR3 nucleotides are TGCAGCGCTGAAGAGACTAGCGGGAGGAAGGGCAAGGAGACCCAGTACTTC. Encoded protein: CSAEETSGRKGKETQYF. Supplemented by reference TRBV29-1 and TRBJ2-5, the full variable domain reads SAVISQKPSRDICQRGTSLTIQCQVDSQVTMMFWYRQQPGQSLTLIATANQGSEATYESGFVIDKFPISRPNLTFSTLTVSNMSPEDSSIYLCSAEETSGRKGKETQYFGPGTRLLVL.